These T cell receptor beta chains were read from a single sample in a study of T-cell memory formation after mild COVID-19. TCRdb ran MiXCR on the 5' RACE reads and lists one entry per CDR3 protein. Altogether tens of thousands of distinct CDR3 sequences are present, about 15% being singletons, with the ten largest covering 39%. The material sequenced was PBMCs or a T cell subset sorted from them (not recorded which). These receptors were obtained from a young man who had mild COVID-19 (a few samples of this study predate the infection). Cell type and time point are not known. CDR3s include the opening cysteine and the closing phenylalanine or tryptophan. A D gene is named only where the DNA matches it firmly. Where a row states a size, it is once, few, many or the class of an expanded clone; other rows omit it.

abundance: .; d_gene: .; j_gene: TRBJ2-3; v_gene: TRBV9; CDR3nt: TGTGCCAGCAGCGTTCGACGGAACACAGATACGCAGTATTTT; CDR3aa: CASSVRRNTDTQYF
abundance: few; d_gene: .; j_gene: TRBJ1-2; v_gene: TRBV6-2/TRBV6-3; CDR3nt: TGTGCCAGCAGTTACCGGACTCACTATGGCTACACCTTC; CDR3aa: CASSYRTHYGYTF
abundance: few; d_gene: TRBD2; j_gene: TRBJ2-1; v_gene: TRBV7-8; CDR3nt: TGTGCCAGCAGCCCCGTGGGAGCGGGGGGCCGCAATGAGCAGTTCTTC; CDR3aa: CASSPVGAGGRNEQFF
abundance: .; d_gene: .; j_gene: TRBJ2-7; v_gene: TRBV4-1; CDR3nt: TGCGCCAGCAGCGCCCCAAGTGAAGAGCAGTACTTC; CDR3aa: CASSAPSEEQYF
abundance: few; d_gene: .; j_gene: TRBJ2-1; v_gene: TRBV12-3/TRBV12-4; CDR3nt: TGTGCCAGCAGTCCTTGGAAGACACCGTACAATGAGCAGTTCTTC; CDR3aa: CASSPWKTPYNEQFF
abundance: few; d_gene: .; j_gene: TRBJ2-2; v_gene: TRBV5-5; CDR3nt: TGTGCCAGCAGCTTTCACGAAACGACCGGGGAGCTGTTTTTT; CDR3aa: CASSFHETTGELFF
abundance: .; d_gene: .; j_gene: TRBJ2-1; v_gene: TRBV29-1; CDR3nt: TGCAGCGTCCGACTAGTTCGTGAGCAGTTCTTC; CDR3aa: CSVRLVREQFF
abundance: few; d_gene: .; j_gene: TRBJ2-6; v_gene: TRBV20-1; CDR3nt: TGCAGTGCTAGCCACAGGGAAAAATCTGGGGCCAACGTCCTGACTTTC; CDR3aa: CSASHREKSGANVLTF
abundance: many; d_gene: .; j_gene: TRBJ2-7; v_gene: TRBV5-1; CDR3nt: TGCGCCAGCAGCGGAGCCAACTCCTACGAGCAGTACTTC; CDR3aa: CASSGANSYEQYF
abundance: .; d_gene: TRBD1; j_gene: TRBJ1-6; v_gene: TRBV6-2/TRBV6-3; CDR3nt: TGTGCCAGCAGCACCTCCGGGACAGGGGTGACACCCCTCCACTTT; CDR3aa: CASSTSGTGVTPLHF
abundance: few; d_gene: .; j_gene: TRBJ1-2; v_gene: TRBV27; CDR3nt: TGTGCCAGCAGTTCCTCGCCCTCCCCGGGCTACACCTTC; CDR3aa: CASSSSPSPGYTF
abundance: .; d_gene: .; j_gene: TRBJ2-4; v_gene: TRBV7-2; CDR3nt: TGTGCCAGCAGCTCCCTTGGGGGGGGCAAGGGTTCATTCATTCAGTACTTC; CDR3aa: CASSSLGGGKGSFIQYF
abundance: .; d_gene: .; j_gene: TRBJ1-2; v_gene: TRBV9; CDR3nt: TGTGCCAGCAGCGGACTGGGGACCGGCAACTATGGCTACACCTTC; CDR3aa: CASSGLGTGNYGYTF
abundance: few; d_gene: .; j_gene: TRBJ2-1; v_gene: TRBV4-3; CDR3nt: TGCGCCAGCAGCCAAGATTTGGGCATGGTAGGGCTCGACAATGAGCAGTTCTTC; CDR3aa: CASSQDLGMVGLDNEQFF
abundance: few; d_gene: .; j_gene: TRBJ2-5; v_gene: TRBV7-9; CDR3nt: TGTGCCAGCACTAACCCAAGGGCGGAGACCCAGTACTTC; CDR3aa: CASTNPRAETQYF
abundance: many; d_gene: TRBD2; j_gene: TRBJ2-1; v_gene: TRBV4-3; CDR3nt: TGCGCCAGCAGCCCCGGGACTAGCTCCTACAATGAGCAGTTCTTC; CDR3aa: CASSPGTSSYNEQFF
abundance: few; d_gene: TRBD1; j_gene: TRBJ1-5; v_gene: TRBV27; CDR3nt: TGTGCCAGCAGTTTAGGGACAGGTGATCAGCCCCAGCATTTT; CDR3aa: CASSLGTGDQPQHF
abundance: .; d_gene: .; j_gene: TRBJ2-6; v_gene: TRBV27; CDR3nt: TGTGCCAGCACCGAACTTTCTGGGGCCAACGTCCTGACTTTC; CDR3aa: CASTELSGANVLTF